This T cell receptor (beta chain) was recorded in a study of graft-versus-host responses after intestinal transplantation. For the study at large: Transplantation in recipients was multivisceral, liver-intestinal, or isolated intestinal. The whole recipient group had anti-thymocyte globulin induction followed by tacrolimus and steroids for two to three years.

For this clone: Its target is unknown.

Per the germline V gene, CDR1 is SEHNR and CDR2 is FQNEAQ (reference sequence). Trimming pared 5 bases from V and 0 bases from J, leaving 17 bases between. The CDR3 consists of 16 residues. Assay used: immunoSEQ multiplex PCR; TCRdb lists only in-frame clones, some missing. The table records 90,000 to 95,000 clones, 90% to 95% of them present only once. This sequence was found in a human donor who received an intestinal transplant. The V gene is TRBV7-9, the J gene TRBJ2-7; D is perhaps TRBD2 (6 bases). The sequencing used unstimulated CD8+ T cells sorted from spleen or lymph node cells, collected before intestinal transplant. The CDR3 sequence: CASSPPGEASSYEQYF. As DNA, the CDR3 is TGTGCCAGCAGCCCGCCCGGGGAGGCGAGCTCCTACGAGCAGTACTTC.